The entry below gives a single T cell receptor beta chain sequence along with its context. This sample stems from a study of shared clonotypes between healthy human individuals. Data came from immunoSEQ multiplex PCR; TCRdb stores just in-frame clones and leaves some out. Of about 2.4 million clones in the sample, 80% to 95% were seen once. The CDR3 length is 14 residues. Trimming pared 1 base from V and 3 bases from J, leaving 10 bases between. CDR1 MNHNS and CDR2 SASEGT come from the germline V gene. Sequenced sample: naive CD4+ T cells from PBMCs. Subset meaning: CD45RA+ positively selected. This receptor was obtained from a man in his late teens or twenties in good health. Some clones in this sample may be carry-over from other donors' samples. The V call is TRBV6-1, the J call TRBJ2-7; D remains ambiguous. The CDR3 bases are TGTGCCAGCAGTGAAGGGCCGTTCCTCTACGAGCAGTACTTC. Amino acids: CASSEGPFLYEQYF.